The present TCR beta chain was sequenced within a study of cytomegalovirus exposure and HLA in healthy donors. This clone occurred once. Amplification used 60 Vbeta primers and 13 Jbeta primers. TCRdb's table, derived via immunoSEQ multiplex PCR, lists solely in-frame clones and lacks some. The data hold 120,000 or so clones, with 60% to 80% observed a single time. The germline gives CDR1 SGHTA, CDR2 FQGNSA. V lost 3 bases to trimming and J lost 9 bases, with 24 bases between them. The CDR3 is 17 residues long. This sequence was found in a man under 40 in good health and CMV-seronegative. The source material was PBMCs. The chain combines TRBV7-2 with TRBJ2-1, with D perhaps TRBD1 (6 bases). CDR3 DNA: TGTGCCAGCAGCTTTACTTCCCCCGACAGGTCTTCTGGTGAGCAGTTCTTC. It is translated as CASSFTSPDRSSGEQFF. The complete variable domain, with remaining parts taken from reference TRBV7-2 and TRBJ2-1, reads GAGVSQSPSNKVTEKGKDVELRCDPISGHTALYWYRQSLGQGLEFLIYFQGNSAPDKSGLPSDRFSAERTGGSVSTLTIQRTQQEDSAVYLCASSFTSPDRSSGEQFFGPGTRLTVL.